Sequencing of this T cell receptor (beta chain) was carried out in a study of T cells in tuberculosis. Across the whole study: Within 7 days of starting treatment, or before, PBMC were stored. Notes on the study in general: Smaller alpha distances in active tuberculosis partly reflected shorter CDR3-alpha lengths.

Germline CDR1 and CDR2: LNHNV and YYDKDF (reference sequence). V gave up 3 bases and J gave up 7 bases; unmatched junction bases: 15. This CDR3 comprises 17 residues. Concerning this clone: Antigen specificity is unknown.

TCRdb's table, derived via immunoSEQ multiplex PCR, lists solely in-frame clones and lacks some. The data show about 7,700 clones, approximately 95% seen once. Positive smear microscopy and/or M. tuberculosis culture confirmed active disease. Each clinical donor contributed on average around 97,000 T cells from unsorted cryopreserved PBMC. The sequencing sample was made of PBMCs. This clonotype originated in an adult with tuberculosis. The chain carries TRBV15 and TRBJ2-5, with 9 bases lining up with TRBD1. The CDR3 DNA is TGTGCCACCAGCAGGGAAACCGGGACAGGGCCCTGGGGGACCCAGTACTTC. Its translation is CATSRETGTGPWGTQYF.